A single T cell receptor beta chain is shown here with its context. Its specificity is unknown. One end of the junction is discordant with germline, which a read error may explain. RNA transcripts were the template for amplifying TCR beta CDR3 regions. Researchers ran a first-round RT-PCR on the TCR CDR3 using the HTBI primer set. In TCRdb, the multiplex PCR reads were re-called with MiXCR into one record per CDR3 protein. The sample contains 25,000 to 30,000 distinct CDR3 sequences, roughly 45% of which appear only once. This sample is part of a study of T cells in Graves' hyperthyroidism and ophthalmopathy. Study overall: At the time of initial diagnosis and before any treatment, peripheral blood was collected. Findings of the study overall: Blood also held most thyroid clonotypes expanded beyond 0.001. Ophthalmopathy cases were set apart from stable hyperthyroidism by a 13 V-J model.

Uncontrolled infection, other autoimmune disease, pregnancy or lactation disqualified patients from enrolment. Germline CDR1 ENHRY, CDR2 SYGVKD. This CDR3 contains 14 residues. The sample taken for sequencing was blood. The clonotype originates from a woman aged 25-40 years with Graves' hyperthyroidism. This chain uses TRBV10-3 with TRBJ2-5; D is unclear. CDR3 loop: CAIRLYSIQETQYF. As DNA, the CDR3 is TGTGCCATCAGACTTTACTCCATCCAAGAGACCCAATACTTC.